Here is one T cell receptor beta chain with its context. Its antigen is unknown. Time point specified: cycle 4 day 1 (C4D1), after less than seven weeks of nivolumab. Every patient was affected by relapse after autologous stem cell transplantation, while exposure to brentuximab vedotin was not uniform. CDR3 size: 14 residues. Germline V gene data show CDR1 as KGHSH and CDR2 as LQKENI. The ends lost 0 bases at V and 8 bases at J; junction bases unmatched: 5. This specimen comes from a study of PD-1 blockade in classical Hodgkin lymphoma. Broader study findings: Exclusion was applied to patients who started nivolumab under 1 year after ASCT. The study found complete responders had baseline diversity similar to newly diagnosed patients.

Repertoires were generated with immunoSEQ multiplex PCR, while TCRdb's copy carries only in-frame clones and drops some. The sample shows roughly 51,000 clones, around 74% of them seen only once. The sequenced sample was peripheral blood mononuclear cells (PBMCs), obtained before the fourth cycle of nivolumab. The chain is built from TRBV18 and TRBJ1-2; 8 nucleotides agree with TRBD1. This TCR was sampled from a human donor with classical Hodgkin lymphoma. This CDR3 is CASSPPGQAGGYTF. The CDR3 DNA is TGTGCCAGCTCACCACCGGGACAGGCTGGAGGCTACACCTTC.